This entry concerns a single T cell receptor (beta chain). Its cognate antigen is unknown. Trimming took 5 bases from V and 6 from J, leaving 4 bases between them. Germline loops: CDR1 DFQATT, CDR2 SNEGSKA (reference sequence). CDR3 length equals 9 residues. Assays were performed on 80,000 to 100,000 TCR templates per sample. The repertoire was sequenced with immunoSEQ multiplex PCR; TCRdb's copy has only in-frame clones and lacks some. In the table there are some 75,000 clones, 93% of which are singletons. This sample is drawn from a study of siplizumab effects on memory and regulatory T cells. Study results and limitations: The study found naive T cells seemingly more diverse than memory cells and seemingly major alloresponse contributors. Siplizumab significantly reduced alloreactive sequences traceable to unstimulated CD4+ memory cells.

Sample: CD8+ T cells sorted from blood. This chain uses TRBV20-1 with TRBJ1-1; D gene uncertain. This clonotype was sampled from a human donor in good health. The CDR3 sequence is CSAPAEAFF. The CDR3 nucleotides are TGCAGTGCTCCCGCTGAAGCTTTCTTT.